One and the same sample provided the 15 T cell receptor beta chains below, sequenced in a study of T cell changes during pregnancy in multiple sclerosis. The assay was immunoSEQ multiplex PCR, and TCRdb's table has in-frame clones only and misses some. Of about 69,000 clones in the sample, approximately 86% were seen once. The input for sequencing was peripheral blood, taken before pregnancy. Source of these receptors: a female donor with multiple sclerosis, enrolled in a pregnancy study.

A remark on this clone: Germline is not matched at one junction end, which may reflect a read error. This rearrangement joins TRBV14 to TRBJ2-1, with TRBD2 identical over 8 bases. The CDR3 sequence is 18 residues long. Germline CDR1 and CDR2: SGHDN and FVKESK. CDR3 nucleotides: TGTGCCAGCAGCCAAGATTCGCCCACTAGCGGCTCCAACAATGAGCAGTTCTTC. Protein: CASSQDSPTSGSNNEQFF.

This chain connects TRBV7-9 to TRBJ1-4, with D possibly TRBD1 on 5 matching bases. Trimming left V 7 bases short and J 8 bases short, with 14 bases between. The CDR3 consists of 13 residues. CDR1 SEHNR and CDR2 FQNEAQ come from the germline V gene (reference sequence). CDR3 nucleotides: TGTGCCAGCAACCAGTCGGGGGACGAAAAACTGTTTTTT. This codes for CASNQSGDEKLFF.

V is TRBV7-9 and J is TRBJ1-2; tentatively, D is TRBD1 (5 bases). Germline CDR1 SEHNR, CDR2 FQNEAQ (reference sequence). CDR3 size: 12 residues. V lost 8 bases and J 5 bases, leaving 12 bases between the germline ends. The CDR3 sequence: CASEQDFYGYTF. The CDR3 DNA reads TGTGCCAGCGAACAGGATTTTTATGGCTACACCTTC.

This clone was detected once. The rearrangement links TRBV5-1 to TRBJ2-1; 8 nucleotides match TRBD2. This CDR3 has 16 amino acids. V dropped 2 bases and J dropped 5; count of bases not matched to a gene: 9. Germline loops: CDR1 SGHRS, CDR2 YFSETQ. CDR3 DNA sequence: TGCGCCAGCAGCTTTCTAGGGAGCGGGAGTGACAATGAGCAGTTCTTC. Translating it yields CASSFLGSGSDNEQFF.

This chain joins TRBV7-9 and TRBJ1-2; a weak D match, TRBD1 (6 bases). V was clipped by 6 bases and J by 6 bases, with 14 bases between them. The CDR3 spans 13 residues. The germline CDR1 and CDR2 sequences are SEHNR and FQNEAQ (reference sequence). This CDR3 reads CASRTAGDNGYTF. CDR3 DNA sequence: TGTGCCAGCAGAACAGCAGGGGATAATGGCTACACCTTC. The full variable domain, rest sourced from reference TRBV7-9 and TRBJ1-2, is DTGVSQNPRHKITKRGQNVTFRCDPISEHNRLYWYRQTLGQGPEFLTYFQNEAQLEKSRLLSDRFSAERPKGSFSTLEIQRTEQGDSAMYLCASRTAGDNGYTFGSGTRLTVV.

V and J are TRBV7-2 and TRBJ1-2, with 9 bases that match TRBD1. J was trimmed by 7 bases and V by 5 bases; bases with no gene match: 17. The CDR3 is made up of 17 amino acids. Germline assignment: CDR1 SGHTA and CDR2 FQGNSA. DNA for the CDR3: TGTGCCAGCAGCGAAACGTCTAGGGGACAGGGAATAAGTGGCTACACCTTC. The encoded protein is CASSETSRGQGISGYTF. Variable domain in full (rest from reference TRBV7-2 and TRBJ1-2): GAGVSQSPSNKVTEKGKDVELRCDPISGHTALYWYRQSLGQGLEFLIYFQGNSAPDKSGLPSDRFSAERTGGSVSTLTIQRTQQEDSAVYLCASSETSRGQGISGYTFGSGTRLTVV.

The rearrangement uses TRBV6-5 and TRBJ1-4; 7 bases line up with TRBD1. Germline loops: CDR1 MNHEY, CDR2 SVGAGI. Germline trimming cut 0 bases from V and 9 bases from J; bases unmatched to any gene: 10. This CDR3 contains 16 residues. In DNA form, the CDR3 reads TGTGCCAGCAGTTACTCGCTCCCCCAGGGGGTGCAAAAACTGTTTTTT. Translation: CASSYSLPQGVQKLFF.

The rearrangement links TRBV19 to TRBJ2-2, with D possibly TRBD2 on 6 matching bases. With 7 bases removed from V and 7 bases from J, the gap between germline ends came to 31 bases. The CDR3 has 19 residues. Germline V gives CDR1 LNHDA, CDR2 SQIVND (reference sequence). The CDR3 nucleotides are TGTGCCAGTACCCTCGGGCGGGTCCTCTCCTGGGGGGAACACGGGGAGCTGTTTTTT. This encodes CASTLGRVLSWGEHGELFF.

The J gene is TRBJ1-1, the V gene TRBV2; tentatively, D is TRBD1 (5 bases). This CDR3 is 18 amino acids long. Germline values: CDR1 SNHLY, CDR2 FYNNEI. V was cut by 5 bases and J by 1 base, with 23 bases left in between. CDR3: CASSPQAGQVWGNTEAFF. In nucleotides, the CDR3 is TGTGCCAGCAGTCCCCAAGCCGGACAAGTTTGGGGGAACACTGAAGCTTTCTTT.

The gene calls are TRBV29-1 and TRBJ2-7; possibly TRBD1 for D (6 bases). The CDR3 covers 12 residues. V lost 5 bases to trimming and J lost 0 bases, with 8 bases between them. Looked up from germline, CDR1 is SQVTM and CDR2 is ANQGSEA. CDR3: CSVQGTSYEQYF. CDR3 sequence (DNA): TGCAGCGTTCAGGGGACCTCCTACGAGCAGTACTTC.

This clone has only one observation. This sequence joins TRBV7-2 and TRBJ2-2, with 8 bases identical to TRBD1. The V gene's germline CDR1 is SGHTA and CDR2 FQGNSA. J gave up 11 bases and V 2 bases, and 13 bases lay outside the gene matches. The CDR3 consists of 16 residues. CDR3 in DNA: TGTGCCAGCAGCTTAAGAGGACAGGGAATCATCTTTGAGCTGTTTTTT. It specifies CASSLRGQGIIFELFF. Based on the CDR3 plus reference TRBV7-2 and TRBJ2-2, the full variable domain is GAGVSQSPSNKVTEKGKDVELRCDPISGHTALYWYRQSLGQGLEFLIYFQGNSAPDKSGLPSDRFSAERTGGSVSTLTIQRTQQEDSAVYLCASSLRGQGIIFELFFGEGSRLTVL.

The V call is TRBV10-3, the J call TRBJ1-2; the D gene is possibly TRBD1 (6 bases). CDR3 length equals 17 residues. V dropped 5 bases and J dropped 0 bases, with 19 bases sitting between them. Per the germline V gene, CDR1 is ENHRY and CDR2 is SYGVKD. DNA for the CDR3: TGTGCCATCAGTAAACAAACAGGGTACGGGGCTAACTATGGCTACACCTTC. Translated, it gives CAISKQTGYGANYGYTF.

The chain is built from TRBV7-9 and TRBJ2-2; 7 nucleotides agree with TRBD1. The germline V gene has CDR1 SEHNR and CDR2 FQNEAQ (reference sequence). This CDR3 region has 16 residues. Trimming removed 5 bases from V and 4 bases from J; junction bases left unmatched: 10. The CDR3 bases are TGTGCCAGCAGCCCCCGACAGGGAATGGCCACCGGGGAGCTGTTTTTT. Its translation: CASSPRQGMATGELFF.

This chain connects TRBV14 to TRBJ1-1, with D possibly being TRBD1 (5 bases). The CDR3 runs 14 residues. Per germline, CDR1 SGHDN and CDR2 FVKESK. V lost 3 bases and J lost 2, with 10 bases in between. The CDR3 here is CASSHKGRNTEAFF. The CDR3 region has the DNA TGTGCCAGCAGCCACAAGGGGCGAAACACTGAAGCTTTCTTT.

This rearrangement joins TRBV7-9 to TRBJ1-1; D perhaps matches TRBD1 (6 bases). The CDR3 loop spans 13 amino acids. Trimming took 4 bases from V and 3 from J, leaving 9 bases between them. Per the germline V gene, CDR1 is SEHNR and CDR2 is FQNEAQ (reference sequence). The CDR3 reads CASSSQGYTEAFF. The CDR3 nucleotides are TGTGCCAGCAGCTCACAGGGTTACACTGAAGCTTTCTTT.